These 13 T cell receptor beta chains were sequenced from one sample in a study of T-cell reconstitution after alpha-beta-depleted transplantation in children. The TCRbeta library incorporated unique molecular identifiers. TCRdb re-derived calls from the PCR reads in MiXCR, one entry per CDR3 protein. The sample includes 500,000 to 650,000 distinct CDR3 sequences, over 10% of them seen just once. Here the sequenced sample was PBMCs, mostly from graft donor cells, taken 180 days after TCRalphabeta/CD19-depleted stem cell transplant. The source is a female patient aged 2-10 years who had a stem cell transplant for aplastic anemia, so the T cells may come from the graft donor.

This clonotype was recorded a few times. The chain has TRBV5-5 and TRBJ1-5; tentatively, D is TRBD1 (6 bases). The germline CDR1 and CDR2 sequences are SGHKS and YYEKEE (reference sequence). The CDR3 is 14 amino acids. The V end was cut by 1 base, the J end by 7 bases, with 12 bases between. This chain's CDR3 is CASSLYRVGQPQHF. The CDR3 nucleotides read TGTGCCAGCAGCTTGTACAGGGTTGGCCAGCCCCAGCATTTT.

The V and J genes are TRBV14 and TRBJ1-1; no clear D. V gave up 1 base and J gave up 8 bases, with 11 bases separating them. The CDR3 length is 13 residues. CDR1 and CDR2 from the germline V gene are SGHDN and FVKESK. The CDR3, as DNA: TGTGCCAGCAGCCAAGTCCGGGTAGGCGAAGCTTTCTTT. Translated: CASSQVRVGEAFF.

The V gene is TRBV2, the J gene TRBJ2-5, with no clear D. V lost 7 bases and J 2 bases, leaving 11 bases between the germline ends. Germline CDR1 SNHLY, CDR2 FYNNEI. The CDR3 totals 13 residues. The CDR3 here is CASIRVSQETQYF. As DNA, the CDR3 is TGTGCCAGCATTCGGGTCAGTCAAGAGACCCAGTACTTC.

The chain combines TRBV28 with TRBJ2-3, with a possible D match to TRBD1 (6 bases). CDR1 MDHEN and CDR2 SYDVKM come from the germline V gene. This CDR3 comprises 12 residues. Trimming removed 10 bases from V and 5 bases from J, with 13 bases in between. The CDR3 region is CATGQFRDTQYF. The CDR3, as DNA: TGTGCCACTGGACAGTTCCGAGATACGCAGTATTTT.

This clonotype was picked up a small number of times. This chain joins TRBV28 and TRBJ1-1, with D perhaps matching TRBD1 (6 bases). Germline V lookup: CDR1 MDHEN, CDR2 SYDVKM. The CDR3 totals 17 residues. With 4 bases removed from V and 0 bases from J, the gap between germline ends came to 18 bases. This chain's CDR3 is CASSSVVTGSMNTEAFF. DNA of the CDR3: TGTGCCAGCAGTTCCGTGGTGACAGGCTCCATGAACACTGAAGCTTTCTTT.

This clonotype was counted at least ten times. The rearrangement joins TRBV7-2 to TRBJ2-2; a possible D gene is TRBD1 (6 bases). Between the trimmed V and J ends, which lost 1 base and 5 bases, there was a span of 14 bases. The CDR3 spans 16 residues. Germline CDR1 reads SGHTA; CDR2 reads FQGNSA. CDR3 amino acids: CASSLEMGARTGELFF. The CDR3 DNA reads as TGTGCCAGCAGCTTAGAAATGGGGGCAAGGACCGGGGAGCTGTTTTTT.

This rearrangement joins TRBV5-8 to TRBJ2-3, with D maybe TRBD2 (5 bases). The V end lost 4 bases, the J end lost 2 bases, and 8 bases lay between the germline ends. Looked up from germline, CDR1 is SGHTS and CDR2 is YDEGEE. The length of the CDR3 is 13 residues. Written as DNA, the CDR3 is TGTGCCAGCAGCCGGGGATTCACAGATACGCAGTATTTT. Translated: CASSRGFTDTQYF.

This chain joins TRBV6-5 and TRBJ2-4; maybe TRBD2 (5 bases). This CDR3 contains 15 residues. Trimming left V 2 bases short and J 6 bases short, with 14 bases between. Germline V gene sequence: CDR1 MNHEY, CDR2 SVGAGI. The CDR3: CASSYEGRSRNIQYF. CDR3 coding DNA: TGTGCCAGCAGTTACGAGGGTAGGAGCAGAAACATTCAGTACTTC.

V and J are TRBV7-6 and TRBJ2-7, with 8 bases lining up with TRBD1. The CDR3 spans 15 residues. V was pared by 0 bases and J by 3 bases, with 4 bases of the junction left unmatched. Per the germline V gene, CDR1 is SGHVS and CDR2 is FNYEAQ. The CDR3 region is CASSLAGGQGYEQYF. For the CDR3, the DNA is TGTGCCAGCAGCTTAGCAGGCGGACAGGGCTACGAGCAGTACTTC. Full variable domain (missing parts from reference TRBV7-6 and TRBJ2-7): GAGVSQSPRYKVTKRGQDVALRCDPISGHVSLYWYRQALGQGPEFLTYFNYEAQQDKSGLPNDRFSAERPEGSISTLTIQRTEQRDSAMYRCASSLAGGQGYEQYFGPGTRLTVT.

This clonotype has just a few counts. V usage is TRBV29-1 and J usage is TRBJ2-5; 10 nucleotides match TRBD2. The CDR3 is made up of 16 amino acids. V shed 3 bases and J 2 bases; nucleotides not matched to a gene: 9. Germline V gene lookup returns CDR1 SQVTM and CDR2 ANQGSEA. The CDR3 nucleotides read TGCAGCGTTGATCGGATAGCGGGAGGTGGTCAAGAGACCCAGTACTTC. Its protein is CSVDRIAGGGQETQYF.

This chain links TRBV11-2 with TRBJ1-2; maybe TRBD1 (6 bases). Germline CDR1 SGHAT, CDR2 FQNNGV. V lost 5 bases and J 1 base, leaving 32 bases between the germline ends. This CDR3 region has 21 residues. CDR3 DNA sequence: TGTGCCAGCAGCCCCAAACCGGGACACGCTAATAGATCCGGTAATAACTATGGCTACACCTTC. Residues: CASSPKPGHANRSGNNYGYTF.

The CDR3 protein is CASRKGGSVDEQYF. Written as DNA, the CDR3 is TGTGCCAGCCGAAAGGGCGGGAGTGTCGACGAGCAGTACTTC. The chain combines TRBV28 with TRBJ2-7; 7 positions agree with TRBD2. Germline V gene data show CDR1 as MDHEN and CDR2 as SYDVKM. V dropped 8 bases and J dropped 5; count of bases not matched to a gene: 12. The CDR3 totals 14 residues.

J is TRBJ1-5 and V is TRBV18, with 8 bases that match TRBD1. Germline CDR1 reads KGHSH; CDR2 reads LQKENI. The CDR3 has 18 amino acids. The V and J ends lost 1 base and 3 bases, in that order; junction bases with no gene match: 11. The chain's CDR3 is CASSPLHTYRGTNQPQHF. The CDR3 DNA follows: TGTGCCAGCTCACCACTCCACACTTACAGGGGGACCAATCAGCCCCAGCATTTT.